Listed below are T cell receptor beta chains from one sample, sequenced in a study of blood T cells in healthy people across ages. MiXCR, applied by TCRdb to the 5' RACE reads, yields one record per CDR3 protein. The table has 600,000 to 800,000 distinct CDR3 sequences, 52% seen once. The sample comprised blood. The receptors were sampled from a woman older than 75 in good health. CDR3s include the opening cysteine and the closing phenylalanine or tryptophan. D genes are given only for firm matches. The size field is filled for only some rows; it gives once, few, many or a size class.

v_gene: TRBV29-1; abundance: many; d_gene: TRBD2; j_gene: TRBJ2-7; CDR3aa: CSGGEGHFGYEQYF; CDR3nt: TGCAGTGGGGGGGAGGGGCATTTTGGCTACGAGCAGTACTTC
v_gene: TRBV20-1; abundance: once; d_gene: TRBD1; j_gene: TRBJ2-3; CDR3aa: CSALGTGGGLGPDTQYF; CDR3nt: TGCAGTGCCCTAGGGACAGGGGGCGGTTTAGGCCCAGATACGCAGTATTTT
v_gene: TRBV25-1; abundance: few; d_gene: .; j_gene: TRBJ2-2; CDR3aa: CASSETTGHHGGTGELFF; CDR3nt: TGTGCCAGCAGTGAAACAACAGGACACCATGGTGGCACCGGGGAGCTGTTTTTT
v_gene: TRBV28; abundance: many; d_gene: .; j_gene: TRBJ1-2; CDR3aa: CASSPNPVYGYTF; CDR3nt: TGTGCCAGCAGTCCAAATCCTGTCTATGGCTACACCTTC
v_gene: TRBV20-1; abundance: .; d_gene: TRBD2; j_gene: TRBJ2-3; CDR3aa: CSTRGGSTDTQYF; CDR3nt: TGCAGTACTCGGGGGGGCAGCACAGATACGCAGTATTTT
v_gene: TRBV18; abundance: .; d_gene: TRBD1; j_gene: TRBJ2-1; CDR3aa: CASSLPGAGTGGNEQFF; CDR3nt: TGTGCCAGCTCACTTCCAGGAGCCGGGACAGGGGGCAATGAGCAGTTCTTC
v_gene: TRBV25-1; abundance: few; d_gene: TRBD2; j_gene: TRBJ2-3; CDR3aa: CASSEPGLAADTQYF; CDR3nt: TGTGCCAGCAGTGAGCCGGGACTAGCGGCAGATACGCAGTATTTT
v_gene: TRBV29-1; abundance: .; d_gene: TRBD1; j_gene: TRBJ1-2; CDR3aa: CSVYFPAGGNYGYTF; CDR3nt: TGCAGCGTTTATTTCCCAGCAGGGGGCAACTATGGCTACACCTTC
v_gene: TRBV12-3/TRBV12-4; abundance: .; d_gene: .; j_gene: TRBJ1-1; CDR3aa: CASSFWAAEYTEAFF; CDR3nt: TGTGCCAGCAGTTTCTGGGCAGCAGAATACACTGAAGCTTTCTTT
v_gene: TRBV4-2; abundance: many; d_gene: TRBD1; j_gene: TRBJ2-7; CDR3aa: CASSRTGTGSSYEQYF; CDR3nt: TGTGCCAGCAGCCGTACCGGGACAGGGAGCTCCTACGAGCAGTACTTC
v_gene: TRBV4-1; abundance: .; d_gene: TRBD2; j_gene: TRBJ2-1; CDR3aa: CASSQASGGVYNEQFF; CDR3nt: TGCGCCAGCAGCCAGGCTAGCGGGGGGGTTTACAATGAGCAGTTCTTC
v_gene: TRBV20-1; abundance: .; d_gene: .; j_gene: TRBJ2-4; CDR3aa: CSARGQVNEQYF; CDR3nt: TGCAGTGCTAGAGGCCAGGTCAATGAGCAGTACTTC
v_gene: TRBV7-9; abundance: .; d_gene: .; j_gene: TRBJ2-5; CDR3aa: CASRTGNSERTQYF; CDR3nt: TGTGCCAGCAGAACTGGGAACAGCGAGAGGACCCAGTACTTC
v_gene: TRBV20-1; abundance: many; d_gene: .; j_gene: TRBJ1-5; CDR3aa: CSALGGQPQHF; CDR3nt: TGCAGTGCCCTGGGAGGTCAGCCCCAGCATTTT
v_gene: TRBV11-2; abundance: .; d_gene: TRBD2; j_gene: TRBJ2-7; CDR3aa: CASSFGLAGSYEQYF; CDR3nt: TGTGCCAGCAGCTTCGGACTAGCGGGATCCTACGAGCAGTACTTC
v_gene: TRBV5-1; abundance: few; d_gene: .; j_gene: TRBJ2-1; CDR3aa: CASSLVAGNAYNEQFF; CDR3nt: TGCGCCAGCAGCTTGGTGGCGGGAAACGCCTACAATGAGCAGTTCTTC
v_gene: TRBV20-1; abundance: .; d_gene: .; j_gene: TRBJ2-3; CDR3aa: CSARDLSSCGDTQYF; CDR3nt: TGCAGTGCTAGAGATCTCTCGAGCTGTGGGGATACACAGTATTTT
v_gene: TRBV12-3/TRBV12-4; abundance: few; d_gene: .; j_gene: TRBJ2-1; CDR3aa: CASSLQQTQFF; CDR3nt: TGTGCCAGCAGTTTACAACAGACGCAGTTCTTC
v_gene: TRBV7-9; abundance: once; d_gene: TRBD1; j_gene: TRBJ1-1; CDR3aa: CASSSGTGAMNTEAFF; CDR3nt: TGTGCCAGCAGCAGCGGGACAGGGGCTATGAACACTGAAGCTTTCTTT
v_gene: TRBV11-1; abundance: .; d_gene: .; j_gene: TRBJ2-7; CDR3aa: CASSPPGIPSSYEQYF; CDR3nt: TGTGCCAGCAGCCCTCCAGGGATTCCAAGCTCCTACGAGCAGTACTTC
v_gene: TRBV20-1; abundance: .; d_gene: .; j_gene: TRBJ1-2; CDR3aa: CSARGTDGRNYGYTF; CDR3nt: TGCAGTGCTAGAGGGACAGACGGCCGAAACTATGGCTACACCTTC
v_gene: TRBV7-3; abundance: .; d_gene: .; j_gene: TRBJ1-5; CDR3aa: CASSLYPNQPQHF; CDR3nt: TGTGCCAGCAGCTTATACCCAAATCAGCCCCAGCATTTT
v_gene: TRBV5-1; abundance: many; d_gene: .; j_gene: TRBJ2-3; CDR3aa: CASSLSDGQDTQYF; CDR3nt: TGCGCCAGCAGCTTGTCCGACGGTCAAGATACGCAGTATTTT
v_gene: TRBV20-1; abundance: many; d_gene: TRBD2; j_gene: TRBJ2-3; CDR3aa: CSATKAPAGSTDTQYF; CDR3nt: TGCAGTGCCACAAAAGCCCCAGCGGGGAGCACAGATACGCAGTATTTT
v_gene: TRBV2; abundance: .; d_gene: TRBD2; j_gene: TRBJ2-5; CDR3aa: CASRSRDYQETQYF; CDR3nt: TGTGCCAGCAGAAGCCGGGACTATCAAGAGACCCAGTACTTC
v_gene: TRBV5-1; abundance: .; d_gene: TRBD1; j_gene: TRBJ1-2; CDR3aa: CASSQLPGQGYGYTF; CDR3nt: TGCGCCAGCAGTCAACTTCCGGGACAGGGCTATGGCTACACCTTC
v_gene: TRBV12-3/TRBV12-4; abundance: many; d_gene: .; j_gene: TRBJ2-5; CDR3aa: CASSSLGRGIETQYF; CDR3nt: TGTGCCAGCAGTTCGTTAGGGCGTGGAATAGAGACCCAGTACTTC
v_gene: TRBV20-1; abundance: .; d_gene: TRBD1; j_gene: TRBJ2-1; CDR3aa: CSAQTGAAMDEQFF; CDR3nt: TGCAGTGCTCAGACAGGGGCAGCGATGGATGAGCAGTTCTTC
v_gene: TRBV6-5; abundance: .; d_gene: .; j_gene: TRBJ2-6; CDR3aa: CASSYLASGANVLTF; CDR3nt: TGTGCCAGCAGTTACTTGGCCTCTGGGGCCAACGTCCTGACTTTC
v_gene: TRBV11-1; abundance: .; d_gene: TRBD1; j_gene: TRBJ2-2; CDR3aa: CASSLGGGLNTGELFF; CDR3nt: TGTGCCAGCAGCTTAGGAGGGGGCCTCAACACCGGGGAGCTGTTTTTT
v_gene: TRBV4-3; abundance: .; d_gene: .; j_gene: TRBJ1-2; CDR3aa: CASSIQGGSSYGYTF; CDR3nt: TGCGCCAGCAGCATTCAGGGTGGGTCTAGCTATGGCTACACCTTC
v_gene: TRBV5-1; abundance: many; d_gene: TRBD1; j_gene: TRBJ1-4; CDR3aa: CASSSGTGNEKLFF; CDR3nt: TGCGCCAGCAGCTCCGGGACAGGGAATGAAAAACTGTTTTTT
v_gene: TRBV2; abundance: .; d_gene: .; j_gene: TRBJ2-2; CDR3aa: CASRLEVLPGDGELFF; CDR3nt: TGTGCCAGCCGGTTGGAGGTTCTCCCGGGGGATGGGGAGCTGTTTTTT
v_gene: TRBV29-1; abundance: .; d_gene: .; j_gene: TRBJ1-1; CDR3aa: CSGAQGLATEAFF; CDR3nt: TGCAGCGGGGCGCAGGGTTTGGCGACTGAAGCTTTCTTT
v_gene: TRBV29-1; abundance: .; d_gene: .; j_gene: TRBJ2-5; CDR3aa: CSVPFESYQETQYF; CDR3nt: TGCAGCGTTCCTTTCGAGAGTTACCAAGAGACCCAGTACTTC
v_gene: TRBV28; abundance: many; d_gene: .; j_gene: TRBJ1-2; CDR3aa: CASSLESFYGYTF; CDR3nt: TGTGCCAGCAGTTTGGAGAGCTTCTATGGCTACACCTTC
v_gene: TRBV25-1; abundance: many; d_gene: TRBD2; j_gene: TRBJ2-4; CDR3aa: CASSSPTSGRTKNIQYF; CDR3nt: TGTGCCAGCAGTTCTCCGACTAGCGGGAGAACCAAAAACATTCAGTACTTC
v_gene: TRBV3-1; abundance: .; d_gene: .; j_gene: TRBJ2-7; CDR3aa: CASSQIPEGEQYF; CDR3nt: TGTGCCAGCAGCCAGATCCCCGAAGGCGAGCAGTACTTC
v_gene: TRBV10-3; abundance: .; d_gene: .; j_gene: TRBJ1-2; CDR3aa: CAIADGGFNYGYTF; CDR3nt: TGTGCCATCGCGGACGGGGGGTTTAACTATGGCTACACCTTC
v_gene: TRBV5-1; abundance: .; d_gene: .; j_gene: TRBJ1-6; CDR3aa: CASSLDGVYNSPLHF; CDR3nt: TGCGCCAGCAGCTTGGACGGCGTCTATAATTCACCCCTCCACTTT
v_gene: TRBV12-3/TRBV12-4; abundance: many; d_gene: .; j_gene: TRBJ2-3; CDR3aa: CASSVPGRQDTQYF; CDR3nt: TGTGCCAGCAGTGTCCCCGGACGCCAAGATACGCAGTATTTT
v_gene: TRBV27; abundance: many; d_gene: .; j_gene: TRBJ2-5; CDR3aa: CASSLSHAETQYF; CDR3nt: TGTGCCAGCAGTTTATCTCACGCAGAGACCCAGTACTTC
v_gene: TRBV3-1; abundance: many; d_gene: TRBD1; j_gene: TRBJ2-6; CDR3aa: CASSQDWQGAFSGANVLTF; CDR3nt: TGTGCCAGCAGCCAAGACTGGCAGGGGGCTTTCTCTGGGGCCAACGTCCTGACTTTC
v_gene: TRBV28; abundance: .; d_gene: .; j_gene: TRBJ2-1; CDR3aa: CASSPIMGGVKIIGYNEQFF; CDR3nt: TGTGCCAGCAGTCCCATCATGGGAGGTGTTAAGATAATAGGATACAATGAGCAGTTCTTC
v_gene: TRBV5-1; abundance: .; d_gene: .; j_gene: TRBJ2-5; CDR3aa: CASSSSGAGDNEQYF; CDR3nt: TGCGCCAGCAGCTCCAGTGGGGCCGGGGACAATGAGCAGTACTTC
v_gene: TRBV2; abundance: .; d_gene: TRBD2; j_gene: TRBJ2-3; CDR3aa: CASSEFRLAGETDTQYF; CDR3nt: TGTGCCAGCAGTGAATTTCGACTAGCGGGAGAAACAGATACGCAGTATTTT
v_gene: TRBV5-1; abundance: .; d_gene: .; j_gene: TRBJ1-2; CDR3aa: CASQTGPAAYGYTF; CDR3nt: TGCGCCAGCCAAACCGGACCAGCCGCCTATGGCTACACCTTC
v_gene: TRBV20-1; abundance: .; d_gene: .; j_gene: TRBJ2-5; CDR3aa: CSAGTHQETQYF; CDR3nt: TGCAGTGCCGGGACTCACCAAGAGACCCAGTACTTC
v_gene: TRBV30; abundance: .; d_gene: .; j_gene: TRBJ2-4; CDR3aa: CAWGAQIQYF; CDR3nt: TGTGCCTGGGGGGCTCAAATTCAGTACTTC
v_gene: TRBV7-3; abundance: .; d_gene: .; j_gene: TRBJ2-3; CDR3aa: CASSFWGRGTDTQYF; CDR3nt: TGTGCCAGCAGCTTCTGGGGGAGAGGGACAGATACGCAGTATTTT
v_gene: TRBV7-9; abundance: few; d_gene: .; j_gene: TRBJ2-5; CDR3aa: CASSLARTGKETQYF; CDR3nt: TGTGCCAGCAGCTTAGCTCGGACTGGAAAAGAGACCCAGTACTTC
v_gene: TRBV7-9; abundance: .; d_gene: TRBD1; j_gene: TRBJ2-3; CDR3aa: CASSLGQGNADTQYF; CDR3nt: TGTGCCAGCAGCCTCGGACAGGGAAACGCAGATACGCAGTATTTT
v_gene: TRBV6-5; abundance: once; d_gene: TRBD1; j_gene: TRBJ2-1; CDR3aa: CASSHTDRVGRLVYNEQFF; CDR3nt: TGTGCCAGCAGTCACACAGACAGGGTTGGACGCCTTGTCTACAATGAGCAGTTCTTC
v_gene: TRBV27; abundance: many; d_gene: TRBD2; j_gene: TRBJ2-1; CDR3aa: CASSPSLAGVGYNEQFF; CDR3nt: TGTGCCAGCAGTCCCTCTTTAGCGGGAGTGGGGTACAATGAGCAGTTCTTC